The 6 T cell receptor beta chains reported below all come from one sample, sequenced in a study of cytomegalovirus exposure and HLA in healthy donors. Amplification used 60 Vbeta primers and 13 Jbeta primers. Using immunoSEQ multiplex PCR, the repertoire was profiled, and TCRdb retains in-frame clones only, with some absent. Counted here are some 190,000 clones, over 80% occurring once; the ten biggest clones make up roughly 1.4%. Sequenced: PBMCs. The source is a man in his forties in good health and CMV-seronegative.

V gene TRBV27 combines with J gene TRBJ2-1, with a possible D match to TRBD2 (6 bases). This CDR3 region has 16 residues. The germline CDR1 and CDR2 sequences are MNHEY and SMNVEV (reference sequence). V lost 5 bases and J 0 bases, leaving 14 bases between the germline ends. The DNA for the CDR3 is TGTGCCAGCAGTATCCGCGGGGCTCGCTCCTACAATGAGCAGTTCTTC. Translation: CASSIRGARSYNEQFF.

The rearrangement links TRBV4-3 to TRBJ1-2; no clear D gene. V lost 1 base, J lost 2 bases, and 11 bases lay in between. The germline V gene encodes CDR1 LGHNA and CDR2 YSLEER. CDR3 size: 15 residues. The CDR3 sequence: CASSQASRRNYGYTF. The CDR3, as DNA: TGCGCCAGCAGCCAAGCGAGTCGCCGAAACTATGGCTACACCTTC.

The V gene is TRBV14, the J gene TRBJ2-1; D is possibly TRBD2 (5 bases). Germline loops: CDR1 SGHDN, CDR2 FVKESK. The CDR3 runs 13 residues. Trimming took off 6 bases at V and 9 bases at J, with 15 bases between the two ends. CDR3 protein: CASRRRGSGEQFF. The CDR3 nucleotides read TGTGCCAGCAGGAGGAGAGGGTCAGGTGAGCAGTTCTTC.

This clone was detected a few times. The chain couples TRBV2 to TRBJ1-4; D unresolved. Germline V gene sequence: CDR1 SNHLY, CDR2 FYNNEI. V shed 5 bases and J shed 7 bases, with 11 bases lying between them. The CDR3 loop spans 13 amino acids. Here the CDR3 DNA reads TGTGCCAGCAGTCCAGAGGGAGGTGAAAAACTGTTTTTT. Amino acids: CASSPEGGEKLFF.

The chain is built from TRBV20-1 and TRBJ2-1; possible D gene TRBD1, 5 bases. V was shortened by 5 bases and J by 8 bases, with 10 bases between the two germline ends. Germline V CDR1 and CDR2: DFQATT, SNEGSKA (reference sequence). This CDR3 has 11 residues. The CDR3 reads CSAQGVDEQFF. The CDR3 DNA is TGCAGTGCTCAAGGGGTGGATGAGCAGTTCTTC.

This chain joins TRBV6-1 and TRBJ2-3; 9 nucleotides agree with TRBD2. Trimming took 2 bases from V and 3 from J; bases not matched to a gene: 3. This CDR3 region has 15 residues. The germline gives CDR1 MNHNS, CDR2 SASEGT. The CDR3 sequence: CASSERSGRTDTQYF. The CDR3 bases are TGTGCCAGCAGTGAACGAAGCGGGAGGACAGATACGCAGTATTTT.